This T cell receptor beta chain was recovered during a study of blood T cell repertoires in COVID-19. For the study at large: Specimens from acute and convalescent COVID-19 originated in the United States, Italy and Spain. From T cells, B-cell-depleted T cells, or PBMCs came the material, which was cDNA or gDNA.

This clone has only one observation. Methods used by the authors: Amplification from reference gene primers served as the basis for estimated nucleated cell counts. Clones were sequenced by immunoSEQ multiplex PCR, and TCRdb holds only the in-frame ones, with some missing. The D gene and trimming were derived from the DNA, and the V and J assignments and clone size from that table. The table lists fewer than 150,000 clones, around 80% of them singletons. V gave up 5 bases and J gave up 5 bases; unmatched junction bases: 5. In germline, CDR1 is LNHDA, CDR2 SQIVND (reference sequence). This CDR3 comprises 14 residues.

Sequenced material: peripheral blood. The source of this sequence is a middle-aged man with acute or convalescent COVID-19. The genes are TRBV19 and TRBJ2-2; 7 bases are shared with TRBD1. CDR3 sequence: CASSLRQGTGELFF. The DNA for the CDR3 is TGTGCCAGTAGTCTTAGACAGGGAACCGGGGAGCTGTTTTTT.